These T cell receptor beta chains were read from a single sample in a study of shared clonotypes between healthy human individuals. Sequencing was performed with immunoSEQ multiplex PCR; in TCRdb, only in-frame clones are kept and a portion is missing. The top ten clones hold approximately 1.1% of a sample with some 1,400,000 clones, approximately 97% of them seen once. Sequences were obtained from naive CD4+ T cells sorted from blood. These receptors originate from a man aged 25 to 40 in good health. Each CDR3 is given with its conserved first and last residue. Each record gives: V gene, J gene, D gene, clone size, CDR3 protein, CDR3 DNA. D genes are given only for firm matches. The listing skips clone size in some rows; elsewhere it reads once, few, many or a size class.

TRBV30	TRBJ1-1	.	.	CAWREGPEAFF	TGTGCCTGGAGAGAGGGACCCGAAGCTTTCTTT
TRBV7-6	TRBJ2-3	.	.	CASSLVQDTQYF	TGTGCCAGCAGCTTAGTCCAGGATACGCAGTATTTT
TRBV10-3	TRBJ1-5	TRBD1	.	CAISGDRVDNQPQHF	TGTGCCATCAGTGGAGACAGGGTAGACAATCAGCCCCAGCATTTT
TRBV28	TRBJ2-2	.	.	CASSSGHGRTGELFF	TGTGCCAGCAGTTCGGGACATGGCCGCACCGGGGAGCTGTTTTTT
TRBV19	TRBJ2-7	TRBD2	.	CASMQTSTQYEQYF	TGTGCCAGTATGCAGACTAGCACCCAATACGAGCAGTACTTC
TRBV18	TRBJ2-2	TRBD1	.	CASSRGQGSNTGELFF	TGTGCCAGCTCACGGGGACAGGGGTCGAACACCGGGGAGCTGTTTTTT
TRBV6-6	TRBJ2-7	.	.	CASSREVSGQYF	TGTGCCAGCAGTAGAGAGGTTTCCGGGCAGTACTTC
TRBV11-2	TRBJ1-4	.	once	CASSLARLILNEKLFF	TGTGCCAGCAGCTTAGCTCGACTGATTCTTAATGAAAAACTGTTTTTT
TRBV6-1	TRBJ2-7	.	.	CASSEGPGDYEQYF	TGTGCCAGCAGCGAGGGGCCCGGAGACTACGAGCAGTACTTC
TRBV7-6	TRBJ1-3	.	.	CASSLGSSVVSGNTIYF	TGTGCCAGCAGCTTAGGGTCGTCAGTGGTTTCTGGAAACACCATATATTTT
TRBV5-1	TRBJ2-3	.	.	CASRAGTPSADTQYF	TGCGCCAGCAGGGCCGGGACTCCCTCTGCAGATACGCAGTATTTT
TRBV6-1	TRBJ2-7	TRBD2	.	CASTGLAGGYHEQYF	TGTGCCAGCACTGGACTAGCGGGAGGGTACCACGAGCAGTACTTC
TRBV7-9	TRBJ2-7	.	.	CASSLDRNEQYF	TGTGCCAGCAGCTTAGATAGAAACGAGCAGTACTTC
TRBV28	TRBJ2-2	.	.	CASGVPATGELFF	TGTGCCAGTGGGGTCCCGGCAACCGGGGAGCTGTTTTTT
TRBV7-9	TRBJ2-3	TRBD2	.	CASSLLSSGRADLTDTQYF	TGTGCCAGCAGCTTACTTTCTAGCGGGAGGGCTGATCTCACAGATACGCAGTATTTT
TRBV28	TRBJ2-7	TRBD2	.	CASSTTSSLGLANNEQYF	TGTGCCAGCAGCACCACCTCAAGTCTCGGACTAGCGAATAACGAGCAGTACTTC
TRBV29-1	TRBJ1-3	.	.	CSGWTLAGNTIYF	TGCAGCGGGTGGACACTAGCTGGAAACACCATATATTTT
TRBV2	TRBJ2-2	TRBD2	once	CASGREGLNTGELFF	TGTGCCAGCGGGAGGGAGGGACTGAACACCGGGGAGCTGTTTTTT
TRBV7-9	TRBJ1-1	TRBD1	.	CASSYRGTEAFF	TGTGCCAGCAGCTACAGGGGCACTGAAGCTTTCTTT
TRBV7-2	TRBJ2-2	.	.	CASSKTLGELFF	TGTGCCAGCAGCAAGACTCTGGGGGAGCTGTTTTTT
TRBV11-2	TRBJ2-5	.	once	CASSPIGGGTETQYF	TGTGCCAGCAGCCCAATCGGTGGCGGGACTGAGACCCAGTACTTC
TRBV5-6	TRBJ2-4	.	once	CASSPPGRGRLAKNIQYF	TGTGCCAGCAGCCCTCCTGGACGAGGGCGCTTAGCCAAAAACATTCAGTACTTC
TRBV2	TRBJ1-1	TRBD1	.	CASLRDRTFFRDSEAFF	TGTGCCAGCTTGCGGGACAGGACCTTCTTTCGGGACTCTGAAGCTTTCTTT
TRBV5-4	TRBJ2-5	TRBD2	.	CASSLKLAGGRETQYF	TGTGCCAGCAGCTTGAAACTAGCGGGAGGGAGAGAGACCCAGTACTTC
TRBV30	TRBJ2-2	.	.	CAWSLMNTGELFF	TGTGCCTGGAGTCTGATGAACACCGGGGAGCTGTTTTTT
TRBV11-2	TRBJ1-2	.	.	CASSLDRSNYGYTF	TGTGCCAGCAGCTTAGACAGATCTAACTATGGCTACACCTTC
TRBV7-9	TRBJ1-5	.	.	CASSYYGGLSNQPQHF	TGTGCCAGCAGCTACTACGGGGGGCTTAGCAATCAGCCCCAGCATTTT
TRBV30	TRBJ2-1	TRBD2	.	CAWSDGTSGRNEQFF	TGTGCCTGGAGTGATGGGACTAGCGGGAGGAATGAGCAGTTCTTC
TRBV11-2	TRBJ1-3	.	once	CASSPPRAPEFRNTIYF	TGTGCCAGCAGCCCCCCCCGGGCCCCTGAATTCCGAAACACCATATATTTT
TRBV19	TRBJ2-7	.	.	CASRPLGSGDYEQYF	TGTGCCAGTAGGCCCCTGGGGTCCGGAGATTACGAGCAGTACTTC
TRBV27	TRBJ2-7	.	once	CASSLGLRQSSYEQYF	TGTGCCAGCAGTTTAGGGCTCCGACAGAGCTCCTACGAGCAGTACTTC